This TCR beta chain was documented in a study of shared clonotypes between healthy human individuals. V was pared by 2 bases and J by 5 bases, with 6 bases of the junction left unmatched. This CDR3 is 14 amino acids long. Looked up from germline, CDR1 is WNHNN and CDR2 is SYGVQD (reference sequence). When replicate PCRs were run on sorted subsets, they used about 200 ng DNA, some 33,000 T cell genomes. Clones were sequenced by immunoSEQ multiplex PCR, and TCRdb holds only the in-frame ones, with some missing. The sample contains 2 million to 2.5 million clones, less than 95% of which appear only once. Naive CD8 cells were CD45RO-negative, positively selected for CCR7, excluding terminally differentiated effector memory CD45RA+ cells.

The sequence was obtained from a man aged 18 to 29 in good health. The V and J genes are TRBV10-1 and TRBJ2-7, with TRBD1 matching over 7 bases. Input material: naive CD8+ T cells sorted from blood. The CDR3 bases are TGCGCCAGCAGTGAGACAGGGGTGGGCGACGAGCAGTACTTC. Residues: CASSETGVGDEQYF.